A single sample gave rise to the 31 T cell receptor beta chains below, sequenced in a study of cytomegalovirus exposure and HLA in healthy donors. Here immunoSEQ multiplex PCR was the method, and the copy in TCRdb shows in-frame clones only, minus some. The table lists around 400,000 clones, 86% of them singletons, with 0.83% in the top ten. The material sequenced was PBMCs. Every receptor here comes from a young woman in good health and CMV-seronegative.

The chain carries TRBV7-9 and TRBJ2-3; TRBD2 aligns across 9 bases. Trimming removed 8 bases from V and 11 bases from J; junction bases left unmatched: 20. Germline CDR1 and CDR2: SEHNR and FQNEAQ (reference sequence). The length of the CDR3 is 16 residues. CDR3 in amino acids: CASSPQRAGGLFGQYF. CDR3 nucleotide sequence: TGTGCCAGCTCCCCCCAAAGGGCGGGGGGGCTCTTCGGGCAGTATTTT.

This rearrangement joins TRBV28 to TRBJ2-7; TRBD2 is a possible D gene (5 bases). The CDR3 consists of 15 residues. CDR1 and CDR2 from the germline V gene are MDHEN and SYDVKM. Trimming shortened V by 6 bases and J by 0 bases, and 15 bases separated the two germline ends. The CDR3 region is CASRTPGVPSYEQYF. The DNA of the CDR3 is TGTGCCAGCAGAACCCCCGGGGTTCCCTCCTACGAGCAGTACTTC.

This clone was detected only once. The V call is TRBV27, the J call TRBJ2-7; TRBD1 is a possible D gene (6 bases). Deletions cut 2 bases from V and 5 bases from J, with 7 bases between. The CDR3 consists of 12 residues. The V gene's germline CDR1 is MNHEY and CDR2 SMNVEV (reference sequence). CDR3 in amino acids: CASSLGGHEQYF. The CDR3 coding sequence is TGTGCCAGCAGTTTAGGGGGCCACGAGCAGTACTTC.

The chain joins TRBV5-1 to TRBJ2-6; 10 nucleotides match TRBD1. The CDR3 loop spans 16 amino acids. Per the germline V gene, CDR1 is SGHRS and CDR2 is YFSETQ. J gave up 0 bases and V 7 bases, and 4 bases lay outside the gene matches. The CDR3 loop reads CASRRQGASGANVLTF. CDR3 bases: TGCGCCAGCCGCAGACAGGGGGCCTCTGGGGCCAACGTCCTGACTTTC.

The chain recombines TRBV6-6 with TRBJ1-4; D gene uncertain. V was shortened by 5 bases and J by 17 bases, with 6 bases between the two germline ends. Germline V CDR1 and CDR2: MNHNY, SVGAGI (reference sequence). The CDR3 has 8 residues. The CDR3 DNA is TGTGCCAGCAGTGGGCCCTTTTTT. Residues: CASSGPFF.

The V and J genes are TRBV5-1 and TRBJ2-3; D is perhaps TRBD1 (8 bases). The V gene lost 4 bases and the J gene lost 4 bases, with 22 bases spanning the gap. The CDR3 is made up of 17 amino acids. CDR1 is SGHRS, CDR2 YFSETQ, per germline. CDR3 sequence reads: CASSGYLQGEGADTQYF. The CDR3 DNA reads as TGCGCCAGCAGCGGGTACCTACAGGGGGAGGGCGCAGATACGCAGTATTTT.

The gene calls are TRBV5-1 and TRBJ2-7; TRBD1 matches at 9 bases. This CDR3 comprises 14 residues. From germline, CDR1 is SGHRS and CDR2 YFSETQ. V dropped 2 bases and J dropped 4; count of bases not matched to a gene: 4. CDR3 DNA: TGCGCCAGCAGCTTACAGGGGGCAAGGTACGAGCAGTACTTC. It is translated as CASSLQGARYEQYF.

CDR3 sequence reads: CASSLSLSPEQYF. The CDR3 DNA sequence: TGTGCCAGCAGCTTATCTCTGTCTCCCGAGCAGTACTTC. The chain has TRBV7-9 and TRBJ2-7, with D unresolved. V gave up 2 bases and J gave up 6 bases, with 11 bases separating them. The germline CDR1 and CDR2 sequences are SEHNR and FQNEAQ (reference sequence). CDR3 size: 13 residues.

The V gene is TRBV27, the J gene TRBJ1-5; 9 bases line up with TRBD1. In germline, CDR1 is MNHEY, CDR2 SMNVEV (reference sequence). Trimming cost V 4 bases and J 5 bases; bases outside gene matches: 6. This CDR3 has 15 amino acids. The CDR3 nucleotides read TGTGCCAGCAGTTCCACAGGGGGCCCATATCAGCCCCAGCATTTT. Translating it yields CASSSTGGPYQPQHF.

The CDR3 loop is CASSSLIPVYRDRGSYEQYF. Written as DNA, the CDR3 is TGTGCCAGCAGTTCACTTATACCCGTTTACCGGGACAGGGGTTCCTACGAGCAGTACTTC. This chain links TRBV28 with TRBJ2-7, with 10 bases that match TRBD1. The trim removed 4 bases at V and 1 base at J, leaving 19 bases unmatched. The CDR3 sequence is 20 residues long. Germline CDR1 MDHEN, CDR2 SYDVKM. The full variable domain, its missing parts supplied by reference TRBV28 and TRBJ2-7, is DVKVTQSSRYLVKRTGEKVFLECVQDMDHENMFWYRQDPGLGLRLIYFSYDVKMKEKGDIPEGYSVSREKKERFSLILESASTNQTSMYLCASSSLIPVYRDRGSYEQYFGPGTRLTVT.

The chain joins TRBV29-1 to TRBJ1-1, with TRBD1 as a possible D gene (5 bases). The CDR3 totals 12 residues. V shed 0 bases and J shed 7 bases, with 9 bases lying between them. The germline gives CDR1 SQVTM, CDR2 ANQGSEA. The CDR3 spells CSVEDRAGEAFF. The CDR3 coding sequence is TGCAGCGTTGAAGACAGGGCTGGTGAAGCTTTCTTT.

This sequence joins TRBV9 and TRBJ2-1, with D maybe TRBD1 (5 bases). The CDR3 has 12 residues. From germline, CDR1 is SGDLS and CDR2 YYNGEE. V lost 0 bases and J lost 10, with 8 bases in between. The CDR3 spells CASSVVGEEQFF. CDR3 bases: TGTGCCAGCAGCGTAGTAGGGGAAGAGCAGTTCTTC.

V usage is TRBV6-5 and J usage is TRBJ2-2, with TRBD1 identical over 11 bases. CDR1 MNHEY and CDR2 SVGAGI come from the germline V gene. The CDR3 is 15 residues long. After removal of 8 bases from V and 5 bases from J, the junction contained 7 bases not matched to a gene. CDR3 in amino acids: CASGRTGGYTGELFF. As DNA, the CDR3 is TGTGCCAGCGGCCGGACAGGGGGCTATACCGGGGAGCTGTTTTTT.

The chain uses TRBV5-1 and TRBJ2-2, with D maybe TRBD2 (6 bases). There are 15 residues in the CDR3. Trimming removed 0 bases at V and 6 bases at J, with 12 bases between. In germline, CDR1 is SGHRS, CDR2 YFSETQ. The CDR3 coding sequence is TGCGCCAGCAGCTTGGGGGGAGGCTCTGCCGGGGAGCTGTTTTTT. Protein sequence: CASSLGGGSAGELFF.

The chain has TRBV6-5 and TRBJ2-7; 7 bases line up with TRBD1. CDR1 MNHEY and CDR2 SVGAGI come from the germline V gene. CDR3 length equals 14 residues. The V and J ends lost 7 bases and 4 bases, in that order; junction bases with no gene match: 10. CDR3 residues: CASNPLRQGYEQYF. In DNA form, the CDR3 reads TGTGCCAGCAATCCCTTAAGACAGGGTTACGAGCAGTACTTC.

CDR3 coding DNA: TGTGCCAGCTCACCAAGGCAGGCGGGCTACAATGAGCAGTTCTTC. Amino acids: CASSPRQAGYNEQFF. V gene TRBV18 combines with J gene TRBJ2-1; D may be TRBD2 (5 bases). The V gene lost 2 bases and the J gene lost 3 bases, with 11 bases spanning the gap. In germline, CDR1 is KGHSH, CDR2 LQKENI. This CDR3 spans 15 amino acids.

The V gene is TRBV14, the J gene TRBJ1-1; perhaps TRBD1 as D (6 bases). Trimming stripped 4 bases from V and 6 bases from J, with 15 bases between. The CDR3 length is 14 residues. From germline, CDR1 is SGHDN and CDR2 FVKESK. CDR3 residues: CASSRAHRVSEAFF. The CDR3 region has the DNA TGTGCCAGCAGCCGAGCACACAGGGTTTCTGAAGCTTTCTTT.

The chain couples TRBV7-2 to TRBJ2-2; D is perhaps TRBD2 (5 bases). CDR1 SGHTA and CDR2 FQGNSA come from the germline V gene. The germline V and J ends were trimmed by 7 bases and 2 bases, with 11 bases remaining between them. The CDR3 spans 14 residues. In nucleotides, the CDR3 is TGTGCCAGCACCCGGGATTTAAACACCGGGGAGCTGTTTTTT. Protein sequence: CASTRDLNTGELFF. Drawing the rest from reference TRBV7-2 and TRBJ2-2, the complete variable domain is GAGVSQSPSNKVTEKGKDVELRCDPISGHTALYWYRQSLGQGLEFLIYFQGNSAPDKSGLPSDRFSAERTGGSVSTLTIQRTQQEDSAVYLCASTRDLNTGELFFGEGSRLTVL.

This rearrangement joins TRBV28 to TRBJ2-1; 11 positions match TRBD2. Germline CDR1 reads MDHEN; CDR2 reads SYDVKM. This CDR3 contains 17 residues. For the CDR3, the DNA is TGTGGGAGTCCTCCAAGACGTCGACTAGCGGGATGGGGTGAGCAGTTCTTC. The encoded protein is CGSPPRRRLAGWGEQFF.

The chain uses TRBV7-9 and TRBJ2-2, with a tentative D call TRBD1 (5 bases). The CDR3 is made up of 13 amino acids. Trimming shortened V by 5 bases and J by 6 bases, and 10 bases separated the two germline ends. Germline V gives CDR1 SEHNR, CDR2 FQNEAQ (reference sequence). The CDR3, as DNA: TGTGCCAGCAGCCGACAGACTGCCGGGGAGCTGTTTTTT. It translates to CASSRQTAGELFF.

The V gene is TRBV5-6, the J gene TRBJ1-2, with 9 bases lining up with TRBD1. CDR1 SGHDT and CDR2 YYEEEE come from the germline V gene. The CDR3 totals 15 residues. V lost 4 bases and J lost 10; bases outside the gene matches: 14. CDR3 amino acids: CASSRPGQGFRDYTF. DNA for the CDR3: TGTGCCAGCAGCCGACCGGGACAGGGATTTCGGGACTACACCTTC.

The chain carries TRBV6-5 and TRBJ1-2, with unresolved D. The V end lost 2 bases, the J end lost 0 bases, and 4 bases lay between the germline ends. The CDR3 covers 13 residues. Germline loops: CDR1 MNHEY, CDR2 SVGAGI. CDR3 coding DNA: TGTGCCAGCAGTTACAGAGCTAACTATGGCTACACCTTC. This gives the protein CASSYRANYGYTF.

The chain combines TRBV2 with TRBJ2-1; tentatively, D is TRBD2 (5 bases). This CDR3 is built from 16 residues. Per germline, CDR1 SNHLY and CDR2 FYNNEI. Trimming took off 5 bases at V and 8 bases at J, with 22 bases between the two ends. The CDR3 nucleotides read TGTGCCAGCAGTTCCCGGTCCGCTAGCCCTATCGATGAGCAGTTCTTC. It is translated as CASSSRSASPIDEQFF.

The genes are TRBV7-6 and TRBJ2-5, with D maybe TRBD1 (6 bases). Germline V lookup: CDR1 SGHVS, CDR2 FNYEAQ. CDR3 length: 13 residues. Trimming pared 8 bases from V and 4 bases from J, leaving 14 bases between. CDR3 in amino acids: CASAVQGLETQYF. CDR3 nucleotides: TGTGCCAGCGCAGTCCAGGGGTTAGAGACCCAGTACTTC.

This clone was seen more than once but under ten times. The chain employs TRBV5-1 and TRBJ2-1; D gene uncertain. CDR3 length equals 16 residues. Deletions cut 4 bases from V and 0 bases from J, with 14 bases between. The germline CDR1 and CDR2 sequences are SGHRS and YFSETQ. The CDR3 spells CASSLRSGSSYNEQFF. The CDR3 DNA is TGCGCCAGCAGCCTTAGGAGTGGATCCTCCTACAATGAGCAGTTCTTC. Variable domain in full (rest from reference TRBV5-1 and TRBJ2-1): KAGVTQTPRYLIKTRGQQVTLSCSPISGHRSVSWYQQTPGQGLQFLFEYFSETQRNKGNFPGRFSGRQFSNSRSEMNVSTLELGDSALYLCASSLRSGSSYNEQFFGPGTRLTVL.

The rearrangement joins TRBV7-2 to TRBJ2-1; D might be TRBD1 (6 bases). From germline, CDR1 is SGHTA and CDR2 FQGNSA. V gave up 7 bases and J gave up 5 bases, with 18 bases separating them. The CDR3 covers 15 residues. The CDR3, as DNA: TGTGCCAGCACCCACAGGGAACTCGTCGACAATGAGCAGTTCTTC. Translating gives CASTHRELVDNEQFF. The full variable domain, its missing parts supplied by reference TRBV7-2 and TRBJ2-1, is GAGVSQSPSNKVTEKGKDVELRCDPISGHTALYWYRQSLGQGLEFLIYFQGNSAPDKSGLPSDRFSAERTGGSVSTLTIQRTQQEDSAVYLCASTHRELVDNEQFFGPGTRLTVL.

This clone showed up just once. The chain links TRBV19 to TRBJ2-2; D is perhaps TRBD2 (6 bases). The CDR3 extends over 13 amino acids. The germline V gene has CDR1 LNHDA and CDR2 SQIVND (reference sequence). The ends were cut back, 3 bases at V and 4 bases at J, with 6 bases in the middle. This CDR3 reads CASSMTSTGELFF. The CDR3 nucleotides are TGTGCCAGTAGTATGACTAGCACCGGGGAGCTGTTTTTT.

This clone appeared once. The chain has TRBV7-3 and TRBJ1-1; D not resolved. CDR3 length: 15 residues. Germline assignment: CDR1 SGHTA and CDR2 FQGTGA. V was shortened by 1 base and J by 1 base, with 10 bases between the two germline ends. The CDR3 sequence is CASSLSGAPNTEAFF. Written as DNA, the CDR3 is TGTGCCAGCAGCTTAAGCGGAGCACCGAACACTGAAGCTTTCTTT.

CDR3 sequence: CAWSVAYFNTGELFF. Written as DNA, the CDR3 is TGTGCCTGGAGTGTAGCATATTTCAACACCGGGGAGCTGTTTTTT. This chain joins TRBV30 and TRBJ2-2, with D uncertain. The V end was cut by 0 bases, the J end by 2 bases, with 10 bases between. The length of the CDR3 is 15 residues. From germline, CDR1 is GTSNPN and CDR2 SVGIG (reference sequence). The full variable domain, with the rest looked up from reference TRBV30 and TRBJ2-2, is SQTIHQWPATLVQPVGSPLSLECTVEGTSNPNLYWYRQAAGRGLQLLFYSVGIGQISSEVPQNLSASRPQDRQFILSSKKLLLSDSGFYLCAWSVAYFNTGELFFGEGSRLTVL.

The chain is built from TRBV4-1 and TRBJ2-3; D is undetermined. V was shortened by 3 bases and J by 2 bases, with 6 bases between the two germline ends. The germline V gene has CDR1 MGHRA and CDR2 YSYEKL. This CDR3 is built from 13 residues. This chain's CDR3 is CASSHGFTDTQYF. The CDR3 DNA reads TGCGCCAGCAGCCACGGGTTCACAGATACGCAGTATTTT.

V and J are TRBV14 and TRBJ2-5; 14 bases are a match to TRBD2. Trimming removed 4 bases from V and 4 bases from J; junction bases left unmatched: 5. Germline V gene sequence: CDR1 SGHDN, CDR2 FVKESK. The length of the CDR3 is 16 residues. CDR3 residues: CASSRMTSGRVETQYF. The CDR3 bases are TGTGCCAGCAGCCGGATGACTAGCGGGAGGGTAGAGACCCAGTACTTC.